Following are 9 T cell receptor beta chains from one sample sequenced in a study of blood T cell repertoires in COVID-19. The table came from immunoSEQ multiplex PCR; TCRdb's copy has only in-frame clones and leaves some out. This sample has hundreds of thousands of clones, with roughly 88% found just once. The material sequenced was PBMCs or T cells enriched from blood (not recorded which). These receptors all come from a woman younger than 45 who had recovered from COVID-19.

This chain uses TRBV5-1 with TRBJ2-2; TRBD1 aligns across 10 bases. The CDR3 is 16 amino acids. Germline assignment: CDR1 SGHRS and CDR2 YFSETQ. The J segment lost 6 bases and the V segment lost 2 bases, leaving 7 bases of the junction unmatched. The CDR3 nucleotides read TGCGCCAGCAGCTTTAGAACCGGGACAGGGGCCGGGGAGCTGTTTTTT. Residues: CASSFRTGTGAGELFF.

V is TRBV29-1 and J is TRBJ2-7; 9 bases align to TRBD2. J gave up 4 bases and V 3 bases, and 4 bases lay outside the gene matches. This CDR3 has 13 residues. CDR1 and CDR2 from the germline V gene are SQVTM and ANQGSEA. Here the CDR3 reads CSVERTSGYEQYF. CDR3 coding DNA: TGCAGCGTTGAGAGAACTAGCGGGTACGAGCAGTACTTC.

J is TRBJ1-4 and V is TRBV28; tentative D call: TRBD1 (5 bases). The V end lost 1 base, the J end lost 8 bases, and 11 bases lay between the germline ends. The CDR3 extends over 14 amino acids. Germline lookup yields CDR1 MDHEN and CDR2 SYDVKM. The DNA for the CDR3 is TGTGCCAGCAGTTTATCTGGGGCGCGAGAAAAACTGTTTTTT. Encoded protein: CASSLSGAREKLFF.

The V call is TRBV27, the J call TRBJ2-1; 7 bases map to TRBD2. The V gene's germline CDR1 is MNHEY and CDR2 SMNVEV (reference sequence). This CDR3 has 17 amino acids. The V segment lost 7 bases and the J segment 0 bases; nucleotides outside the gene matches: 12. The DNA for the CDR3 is TGTGCCAGCACCACAACCCTTGGCGGGAGCTCCTACAATGAGCAGTTCTTC. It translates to CASTTTLGGSSYNEQFF.

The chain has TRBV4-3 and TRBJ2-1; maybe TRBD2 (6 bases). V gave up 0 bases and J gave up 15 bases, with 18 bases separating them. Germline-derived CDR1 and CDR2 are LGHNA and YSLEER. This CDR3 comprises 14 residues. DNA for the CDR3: TGCGCCAGCAGCCAAGAAGGTCTCTCGGGGGTACCGTTCTTC. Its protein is CASSQEGLSGVPFF.

In DNA, the CDR3 is TGTGCCAGCACAATCTTTCCGGGACTAGGATGGGGGTGGATCGGGGAGCTGTTTTTT. It specifies CASTIFPGLGWGWIGELFF. This chain connects TRBV3-1 (or the pseudogene TRBV3-2) to TRBJ2-2; TRBD2 matches 8 bases. This CDR3 region has 19 residues. Germline-derived CDR1 and CDR2 are LGHDT and YNNKEL (reference sequence). V shed 7 bases, J shed 7 bases, and the junction held 23 bases outside the gene matches.

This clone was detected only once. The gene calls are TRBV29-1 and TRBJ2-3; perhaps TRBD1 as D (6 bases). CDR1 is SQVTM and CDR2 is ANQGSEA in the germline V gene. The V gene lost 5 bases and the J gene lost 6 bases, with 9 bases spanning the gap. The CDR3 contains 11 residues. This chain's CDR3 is CSVTRGDTQYF. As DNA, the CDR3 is TGCAGCGTTACGAGGGGGGATACGCAGTATTTT.

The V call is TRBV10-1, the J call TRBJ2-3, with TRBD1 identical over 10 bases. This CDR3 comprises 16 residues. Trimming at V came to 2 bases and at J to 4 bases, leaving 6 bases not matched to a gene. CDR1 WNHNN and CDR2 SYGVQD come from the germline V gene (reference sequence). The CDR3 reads CASSEPGTGEADTQYF. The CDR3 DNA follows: TGCGCCAGCAGTGAGCCTGGGACAGGGGAAGCAGATACGCAGTATTTT.

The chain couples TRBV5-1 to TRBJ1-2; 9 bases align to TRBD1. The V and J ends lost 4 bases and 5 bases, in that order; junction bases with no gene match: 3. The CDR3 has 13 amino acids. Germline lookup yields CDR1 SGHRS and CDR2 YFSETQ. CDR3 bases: TGCGCCAGCAGCCCGGGACAGGGTTATGGCTACACCTTC. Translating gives CASSPGQGYGYTF.